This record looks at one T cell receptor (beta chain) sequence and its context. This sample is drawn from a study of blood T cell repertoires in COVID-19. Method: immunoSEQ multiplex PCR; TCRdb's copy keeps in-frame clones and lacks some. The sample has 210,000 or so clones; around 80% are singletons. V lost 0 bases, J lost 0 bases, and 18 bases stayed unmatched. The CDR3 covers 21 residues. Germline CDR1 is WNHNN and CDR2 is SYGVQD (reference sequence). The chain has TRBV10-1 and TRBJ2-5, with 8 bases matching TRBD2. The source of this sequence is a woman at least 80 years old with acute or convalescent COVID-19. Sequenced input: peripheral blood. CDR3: CASSESLSSGLARSNQETQYF. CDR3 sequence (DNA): TGCGCCAGCAGTGAGTCGTTATCTAGCGGGTTGGCCCGTAGTAACCAAGAGACCCAGTACTTC.